A selection of T cell receptor beta chains follows, all from one sample in a study of T cell changes during pregnancy in multiple sclerosis. The repertoire was sequenced with immunoSEQ multiplex PCR; TCRdb's copy has only in-frame clones and lacks some. The repertoire holds 40,000 to 60,000 clones, with more than 85% as singletons. Sequencing used CD8+ T cells from peripheral blood mononuclear cells, obtained in the first trimester of pregnancy. The receptor source for this set is a female donor with multiple sclerosis, enrolled in a pregnancy study. Each CDR3 is given with its conserved first and last residue. Only part of the rows carry a size: once, few, many, or a class if the clone is expanded.

TRBV6-5 14 - CASSQGGGGEKLFF
TRBV7-8 22 - CASSQRTGAPGRLAGVGETQYF
TRBV4-1 12 - CASSQVRQAQYF
TRBV4-1 16 - CASSQDGTGGNQPQHF
TRBV5-6 13 - CASSPAGHNEQYF
TRBV7-9 12 few CASSRGQREQYF
TRBV6-6 15 - CASSSAGGYTGELFF
TRBV5-6 15 - CASSLMLAGNNEQFF
TRBV5-1 14 - CASSLRQGIYEQYF
TRBV6-1 12 - CASSEAYTEAFF
TRBV7-2 15 - CASSLGHTFSYEQYF
TRBV28 14 once CASSFAGVYNEQFF
TRBV13 15 - CASSLPSGGVNEQFF
TRBV4-1 12 - CASSPDGDEQYF
TRBV5-1 16 - CASSFRLAGVDNEQFF
TRBV6-5 14 - CASSYGQSNQPQHF
TRBV27 16 - CASSLNPTGGGSPLHF
TRBV19 14 once CASSIGTSFNEQFF
TRBV2 11 - CASSGTGGPFF
TRBV7-9 15 - CASSRQGGNTGELFF
TRBV29-1 13 - CSARAGGYTEAFF
TRBV20-1 10 - CSASGGEQYF
TRBV7-2 15 once CASSSTVYSTDTQYF
TRBV18 16 once CASSLRRSSGANVLTF
TRBV14 15 - CASSPFRNSYNEQFF
TRBV7-9 18 - CASSLTDGLAGFTDTQYF
TRBV7-2 17 - CASSPGGLRVPSETQYF
TRBV7-8 14 few CASSSRGITNTQYF
TRBV30 16 - CAWSVSGTGGLYGYTF
TRBV18 15 - CASSGTGALFTEAFF
TRBV7-9 13 - CASIKGVNTEAFF
TRBV7-9 17 - CASIPGTGGFKNTEAFF
TRBV30 14 - CACQGAANTGELFF
TRBV19 17 - CASTIKPLLVSGNTIYF
TRBV7-9 14 - CASGLAGEGGTQYF
TRBV15 18 - CATSREGGGSQAGSGYTF
TRBV14 17 - CASSHWDREGKNTEAFF
TRBV19 15 - CASSIDQGSYNEQFF
TRBV27 12 - CASSREGAEAFF
TRBV18 15 - CASSPMRSSYNEQFF
TRBV6-1 14 - CASSEGTSGYEQYF
TRBV2 14 - CASSGQPNTGELFF
TRBV6-4 14 - CASSDHPSGQPQHF
TRBV19 13 - CASSIRAGTEAFF
TRBV27 14 - CASRGTGLNTEAFF
TRBV29-1 14 - CSVETGSDDYGYTF
TRBV6-1 14 - CASSSTGGRQPQHF
TRBV28 15 - CASSPLAGGNNEQFF
TRBV19 14 - CASSSVSPPYEQYF